The sequence of this TCR beta chain was determined in a study of shared clonotypes between healthy human individuals. Overall study: CD4 naive cells filled three plates per donor, CD4 memory three, CD8 naive two and CD8 memory one. Whole-study results and caveats: Between several donors, naive CD4 clonotypes were shared at a level of around 5.2%.

Some clones are missing from TCRdb's copy, which holds only in-frame ones; the method was immunoSEQ multiplex PCR. The repertoire includes over 950,000 clones, roughly 80% of them detected once, and 0.89% sits in the top ten. Notes on this clone: Its antigen is still unknown.

Trimming cost V 4 bases and J 2 bases, with 15 bases left between them. Germline CDR1 is SNHLY and CDR2 is FYNNEI. CDR3 length: 15 amino acids. This chain uses TRBV2 with TRBJ2-7; TRBD2 is a possible D gene (7 bases). The TCR comes from a man aged 18 to 30 in good health. Some clones in this sample may be carry-over from other donors' samples. The sequenced sample consisted of memory CD4+ T cells from PBMCs. Subset of the sample: CD45RA-negative fraction. CDR3 nucleotide sequence: TGTGCCAGCAGTGCGATGGGCGGGGGCCCCTACGAGCAGTACTTC. Protein sequence: CASSAMGGGPYEQYF.